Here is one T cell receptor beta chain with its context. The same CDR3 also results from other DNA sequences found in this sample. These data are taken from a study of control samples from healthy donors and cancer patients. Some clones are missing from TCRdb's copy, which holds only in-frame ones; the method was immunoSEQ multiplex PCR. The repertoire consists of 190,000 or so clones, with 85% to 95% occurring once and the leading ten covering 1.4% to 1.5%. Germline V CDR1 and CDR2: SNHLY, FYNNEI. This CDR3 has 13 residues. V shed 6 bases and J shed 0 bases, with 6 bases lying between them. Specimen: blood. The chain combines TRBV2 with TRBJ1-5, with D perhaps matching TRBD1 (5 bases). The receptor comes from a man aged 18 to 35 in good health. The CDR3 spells CASSRDSNQPQHF. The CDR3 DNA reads TGTGCCAGCAGCAGGGATAGCAATCAGCCCCAGCATTTT.